The 20 T cell receptor beta chains below all came from one sample that was sequenced in a study of blood T cell repertoires in COVID-19. The method was immunoSEQ multiplex PCR; TCRdb's version includes in-frame clones alone and lacks a portion of them. The data hold some 260,000 clones, with roughly 85% observed a single time. The sequenced material came from peripheral blood. Receptor source: a man aged 18 to 29 with active or convalescent COVID-19.

J is TRBJ2-7 and V is TRBV7-9; the D gene is possibly TRBD1 (6 bases). The CDR3 covers 17 residues. Germline V gives CDR1 SEHNR, CDR2 FQNEAQ (reference sequence). Trimming shortened V by 4 bases and J by 7 bases, and 26 bases separated the two germline ends. CDR3 DNA sequence: TGTGCCAGCAGCTCCCCCCTGGCCGGACAGTTTTGGGAGGAGCAGTACTTC. It translates to CASSSPLAGQFWEEQYF. The whole variable domain, remainder taken from reference TRBV7-9 and TRBJ2-7, is DTGVSQNPRHKITKRGQNVTFRCDPISEHNRLYWYRQTLGQGPEFLTYFQNEAQLEKSRLLSDRFSAERPKGSFSTLEIQRTEQGDSAMYLCASSSPLAGQFWEEQYFGPGTRLTVT.

The chain has TRBV19 and TRBJ2-1; D not resolved. CDR3 length: 16 amino acids. Germline CDR1 and CDR2: LNHDA and SQIVND (reference sequence). V lost 5 bases to trimming and J lost 0 bases, with 14 bases between them. CDR3 bases: TGTGCCAGTAGTTATGATCCGCCTAGCTCCTACAATGAGCAGTTCTTC. Protein sequence: CASSYDPPSSYNEQFF.

The chain couples TRBV10-3 to TRBJ1-1; 8 nucleotides align to TRBD1. V was pared by 6 bases and J by 1 base, with 7 bases of the junction left unmatched. CDR3 length equals 15 residues. CDR1 and CDR2 (germline): ENHRY, SYGVKD. CDR3 nucleotides: TGTGCCATCAGAAAAACGACAGGGGCGAACACTGAAGCTTTCTTT. As protein: CAIRKTTGANTEAFF.

The V and J genes are TRBV3-1 (or the pseudogene TRBV3-2) and TRBJ2-3; 13 nucleotides align to TRBD2. J lost 2 bases, V lost 0 bases, and 5 bases had no gene match. The CDR3 has 18 residues. Germline V gene sequence: CDR1 LGHDT, CDR2 YNNKEL (reference sequence). The CDR3 coding sequence is TGTGCCAGCAGCCAAGATGGGACTAGCGGGATTTACACAGATACGCAGTATTTT. Amino acid sequence: CASSQDGTSGIYTDTQYF.

The table lists this clone with a count of one. The J gene is TRBJ1-1, the V gene TRBV7-8; 9 bases are shared with TRBD1. The junction had 0 bases not matched to a gene; V was cut back by 3 bases and J by 1 base. Germline V lookup: CDR1 SGHVS, CDR2 FQNEAQ. The CDR3 sequence is 14 residues long. CDR3 nucleotides: TGTGCCAGCAGCTTGGACAGGGGGAACACTGAAGCTTTCTTT. Residues: CASSLDRGNTEAFF.

The V and J genes are TRBV5-4 and TRBJ2-4; the D gene is possibly TRBD1 (6 bases). The ends were cut back, 0 bases at V and 5 bases at J, with 6 bases in the middle. Germline-derived CDR1 and CDR2 are SGHNT and YYREEE (reference sequence). CDR3 length equals 13 residues. This chain's CDR3 is CASSLGQENIQYF. Here the CDR3 DNA reads TGTGCCAGCAGCTTGGGACAGGAAAACATTCAGTACTTC.

J is TRBJ2-3 and V is TRBV14; weak D call: TRBD2 (6 bases). V gave up 6 bases and J gave up 2 bases, with 12 bases separating them. The CDR3 covers 14 residues. Germline CDR1 reads SGHDN; CDR2 reads FVKESK. CDR3 region: CASSPRGNTDTQYF. CDR3 bases: TGTGCCAGCAGTCCCCGGGGGAACACAGATACGCAGTATTTT. Full variable domain (missing parts from reference TRBV14 and TRBJ2-3): EAGVTQFPSHSVIEKGQTVTLRCDPISGHDNLYWYRRVMGKEIKFLLHFVKESKQDESGMPNNRFLAERTGGTYSTLKVQPAELEDSGVYFCASSPRGNTDTQYFGPGTRLTVL.

The V gene is TRBV7-8, the J gene TRBJ2-2; unclear D gene. V lost 7 bases to trimming and J lost 7 bases, with 7 bases between them. Germline V CDR1 and CDR2: SGHVS, FQNEAQ. This CDR3 is 11 amino acids long. This CDR3 reads CASTLIGELFF. The CDR3 coding sequence is TGTGCCAGCACCCTTATCGGGGAGCTGTTTTTT.

This sequence joins TRBV19 and TRBJ1-1; D gene unclear. There are 13 residues in the CDR3. Trimming pared 6 bases from V and 0 bases from J, leaving 8 bases between. Germline CDR1 is LNHDA and CDR2 is SQIVND (reference sequence). CDR3 loop: CASRLYVNTEAFF. DNA of the CDR3: TGTGCCAGTAGACTATATGTGAACACTGAAGCTTTCTTT.

This clone was picked up a small number of times. V and J are TRBV5-6 and TRBJ1-2; D perhaps matches TRBD1 (6 bases). Deletions cut 3 bases from V and 4 bases from J, with 22 bases between. Per the germline V gene, CDR1 is SGHDT and CDR2 is YYEEEE. The CDR3 totals 17 residues. The CDR3 sequence: CASSSLGRQEASYGYTF. In nucleotides, the CDR3 is TGTGCCAGCAGCTCGTTGGGGAGACAGGAAGCCAGCTATGGCTACACCTTC.

The rearrangement joins TRBV13 to TRBJ1-4; 7 positions match TRBD1. J lost 4 bases, V lost 3 bases, and 2 bases had no gene match. The CDR3 covers 14 residues. Germline CDR1 PRHDT, CDR2 FYEKMQ (reference sequence). The CDR3 coding sequence is TGTGCCAGCAGCTTTGGGACAGTTAATGAAAAACTGTTTTTT. It encodes CASSFGTVNEKLFF.

The chain joins TRBV5-1 to TRBJ2-3, with 9 bases fitting TRBD1. This CDR3 spans 18 amino acids. The germline gives CDR1 SGHRS, CDR2 YFSETQ. V lost 4 bases, J lost 4 bases, and 16 bases stayed unmatched. In DNA form, the CDR3 reads TGCGCCAGCAGCCTGACTGGGACAGGGACGGGCGCCGCAGATACGCAGTATTTT. Its protein product is CASSLTGTGTGAADTQYF.

This chain uses TRBV6-6 with TRBJ2-3; TRBD1 agrees at 11 bases. The V gene end was trimmed by 6 bases and the J gene end by 1 base; junction bases not matched to a gene: 6. Germline CDR1 MNHNY, CDR2 SVGAGI (reference sequence). The CDR3 loop spans 16 amino acids. The CDR3 DNA follows: TGTGCCAGCAGGCTGCCGGGACAGGGGGGCACAGATACGCAGTATTTT. It specifies CASRLPGQGGTDTQYF.

This clone was seen only once. This rearrangement joins TRBV4-3 to TRBJ1-2; 7 bases match TRBD1. This CDR3 region has 14 residues. Trimming removed 3 bases from V and 6 bases from J; junction bases left unmatched: 7. CDR1 and CDR2 (germline): LGHNA, YSLEER. The chain's CDR3 is CASSHDRALHGYTF. The CDR3 DNA reads TGCGCCAGCAGCCACGACAGGGCTCTCCATGGCTACACCTTC.

The chain couples TRBV5-1 to TRBJ1-2; 10 positions match TRBD1. There are 13 residues in the CDR3. The germline V gene has CDR1 SGHRS and CDR2 YFSETQ. V lost 3 bases, J lost 6 bases, and 2 bases stayed unmatched. The CDR3, as DNA: TGCGCCAGCAGCTCCGGGACAGGGGATGGCTACACCTTC. It yields the protein CASSSGTGDGYTF.

In its sample, this clone was seen a few times. The rearrangement joins TRBV29-1 to TRBJ1-1; unclear D gene. V was pared by 5 bases and J by 5 bases, with 6 bases between. CDR1 and CDR2 from the germline V gene are SQVTM and ANQGSEA. The CDR3 is 10 residues long. CDR3 in DNA: TGCAGCGTTCAGACAACTGAAGCTTTCTTT. Translation: CSVQTTEAFF. Using reference TRBV29-1 and TRBJ1-1 for the parts outside the CDR3, the full variable domain is SAVISQKPSRDICQRGTSLTIQCQVDSQVTMMFWYRQQPGQSLTLIATANQGSEATYESGFVIDKFPISRPNLTFSTLTVSNMSPEDSSIYLCSVQTTEAFFGQGTRLTVV.

This clone was observed once. The chain couples TRBV4-1 to TRBJ2-1, with 7 bases fitting TRBD1. Trimming removed 1 base from V and 8 bases from J; junction bases left unmatched: 2. The CDR3 is made up of 13 amino acids. Germline-derived CDR1 and CDR2 are MGHRA and YSYEKL. CDR3 region: CASSQGQGYEQFF. The DNA for the CDR3 is TGCGCCAGCAGCCAAGGACAGGGCTATGAGCAGTTCTTC.

This sequence joins TRBV19 and TRBJ2-3, with 8 nucleotides matching TRBD1. V lost 4 bases to trimming and J lost 2 bases; unmatched junction nucleotides: 5. The germline CDR1 and CDR2 sequences are LNHDA and SQIVND (reference sequence). The CDR3 sequence is 15 residues long. CDR3 DNA sequence: TGTGCCAGTAGTAGGCGGGACAGGTCCACAGATACGCAGTATTTT. Translating gives CASSRRDRSTDTQYF.

The chain recombines TRBV29-1 with TRBJ2-1; 10 nucleotides match TRBD2. The V gene end was trimmed by 2 bases and the J gene end by 4 bases; junction bases not matched to a gene: 5. The CDR3 is made up of 15 amino acids. Per the germline V gene, CDR1 is SQVTM and CDR2 is ANQGSEA. CDR3 nucleotides: TGCAGCGTTGAACTAGCGGGAGTGCGTTACAATGAGCAGTTCTTC. It specifies CSVELAGVRYNEQFF.

This rearrangement joins TRBV18 to TRBJ2-7; tentative D call: TRBD1 (6 bases). The CDR3 consists of 14 residues. Trimming removed 4 bases at V and 3 bases at J, with 13 bases between. CDR1 and CDR2 from the germline V gene are KGHSH and LQKENI. The CDR3: CASSLVRTDYEQYF. The CDR3 DNA sequence: TGTGCCAGCTCACTGGTACGGACAGACTACGAGCAGTACTTC.